This T cell receptor (beta chain) was identified in a study of blood T cell repertoires in COVID-19. It was during active infection that Seattle patients were enrolled and then longitudinally followed. This clone was observed a few times. Sequencing used immunoSEQ multiplex PCR; TCRdb keeps in-frame clones, though not all of them. The sample comprises 180,000 or so clones, 85% to 90% of which are singletons, and roughly 11% rests with the top ten. This CDR3 is 17 amino acids long. The rearrangement uses TRBV21-1 and TRBJ1-5; TRBD1, the table's D call, lacks a check against the DNA. TRBV21-1 is a pseudogene. Sequenced material: peripheral blood. This TCR was sampled from a woman aged 55-69 years with COVID-19, enrolled during active disease. The CDR3 DNA sequence: TGTGCCAGCAGGCTGTATAGAAGGGACAGAGTTCTCCAGCCCCAGCATTTT. It codes for CASRLYRRDRVLQPQHF.